This T cell receptor (beta chain) was sequenced during a study of OX40 agonist ivuxolimab in advanced cancers. Study at large: Dose-escalation patients suffered from hepatocellular carcinoma, melanoma, renal cell or head and neck cancer.

The data were produced by immunoSEQ multiplex PCR, yet TCRdb's version contains in-frame clones alone and is incomplete. The table records over 20,000 clones, about 83% of them present only once. Trimming cost V 8 bases and J 2 bases; bases outside gene matches: 7. Germline V CDR1 and CDR2: SGHTA, FQGNSA. The CDR3 length is 15 residues. The chain joins TRBV7-2 to TRBJ2-2; 8 bases align to TRBD2. This TCR was sampled from an adult with an advanced solid tumor such as melanoma, head and neck, liver or kidney cancer. The specimen was CD4+ or CD8+ T cells sorted from blood, collected in a trial of the OX40 agonist ivuxolimab. DNA for the CDR3: TGTGCCAGCCGGGGAGGGACTAGAAACACCGGGGAGCTGTTTTTT. This codes for CASRGGTRNTGELFF.